Shown below are 9 T cell receptor beta chains from a single sample sequenced in a study of CD8 T cells in ankylosing spondylitis. General study points: A TCR beta motif made of fewer than ten highly homologous variants seemed typical of ankylosing spondylitis blood.

TCRdb called the 5' RACE reads again in MiXCR, with one record for every CDR3 protein. The sample holds 700,000 to 1,000,000 distinct CDR3 sequences; approximately 12% are singletons and the top ten take roughly 0.51%. These receptors' targets are unknown. Material for sequencing was blood, either unsorted or a sorted T cell fraction (not recorded which). The receptors originated from a male donor with ankylosing spondylitis.

J is TRBJ2-2 and V is TRBV7-8; weak D call: TRBD1 (6 bases). Trimming removed 5 bases at V and 5 bases at J, with 21 bases between. The CDR3 totals 17 residues. From germline, CDR1 is SGHVS and CDR2 FQNEAQ. CDR3 DNA: TGTGCCAGCAGCCACCCCCTCAGGGGCCACCTTACCGGGGAGCTGTTTTTT. Its translation is CASSHPLRGHLTGELFF.

The rearrangement uses TRBV7-2 and TRBJ1-1; D unclear. Trimming cost V 5 bases and J 2 bases, with 15 bases left between them. The CDR3 totals 15 residues. Germline CDR1 reads SGHTA; CDR2 reads FQGNSA. CDR3 in amino acids: CASSPAGLVNTEAFF. For the CDR3, the DNA is TGTGCCAGCAGCCCCGCCGGGCTAGTTAACACTGAAGCTTTCTTT.

The V gene is TRBV28, the J gene TRBJ2-4, with 9 bases aligning to TRBD2. With 1 base clipped from V and 4 bases from J, the junction kept 11 bases outside the gene matches. Looked up from germline, CDR1 is MDHEN and CDR2 is SYDVKM. The CDR3 is made up of 18 amino acids. The CDR3 coding sequence is TGTGCCAGCAGTTTATTATTCTGGCGGGAGGGCACTAAAAACATTCAGTACTTC. Translation gives CASSLLFWREGTKNIQYF.

This clonotype came up many times. This chain uses TRBV7-2 with TRBJ1-1; unclear D gene. Germline V gene data show CDR1 as SGHTA and CDR2 as FQGNSA. The CDR3 covers 16 residues. The V and J ends lost 2 bases and 5 bases respectively, with 18 bases between them. CDR3 sequence reads: CASSLRSGSLRTEAFF. The CDR3 DNA sequence: TGTGCCAGCAGCTTACGTTCCGGGAGCCTGAGGACTGAAGCTTTCTTT.

This clonotype showed up just a few times. The V gene is TRBV28, the J gene TRBJ2-7; 14 nucleotides match TRBD2. The V and J ends lost 7 bases and 4 bases, in that order; junction bases with no gene match: 12. CDR1 MDHEN and CDR2 SYDVKM come from the germline V gene. The CDR3 loop spans 17 amino acids. The CDR3 DNA reads TGTGCCAGCATGGGAGGGGGGACTAGCGGGAGTTGGTACGAGCAGTACTTC. As protein: CASMGGGTSGSWYEQYF.

The J gene is TRBJ2-5, the V gene TRBV28, with 7 bases fitting TRBD1. The CDR3 is made up of 16 amino acids. V lost 4 bases and J lost 2; bases outside the gene matches: 10. Germline assignment: CDR1 MDHEN and CDR2 SYDVKM. The CDR3 coding sequence is TGTGCCAGCAGTTCCCGAACCCGGGACAGACAAGAGACCCAGTACTTC. Protein: CASSSRTRDRQETQYF.

The sample holds a few counts of this clonotype. The chain links TRBV3-1 to TRBJ2-1; D gene unclear. V gave up 4 bases and J gave up 9 bases, with 10 bases separating them. The CDR3 runs 12 residues. Germline V gene lookup returns CDR1 LGHDT and CDR2 YNNKEL (reference sequence). CDR3 coding DNA: TGTGCCAGCAGCCCCAGCTGGGGTGAGCAGTTCTTC. Its protein is CASSPSWGEQFF.

This clonotype was detected many times. The chain couples TRBV20-1 to TRBJ1-1, with D uncertain. Germline CDR1 is DFQATT and CDR2 is SNEGSKA (reference sequence). The CDR3 spans 11 residues. Deletions cut 4 bases from V and 1 base from J, with 4 bases between. In DNA form, the CDR3 reads TGCAGTGCTAACCGGAACACTGAAGCTTTCTTT. This sequence encodes CSANRNTEAFF.

This clonotype was found once. This chain uses TRBV5-1 with TRBJ2-3; weak D call: TRBD2 (6 bases). The CDR3 consists of 15 residues. CDR1 is SGHRS and CDR2 is YFSETQ in the germline V gene. The V end was cut by 4 bases, the J end by 2 bases, with 14 bases between. CDR3 sequence (DNA): TGCGCCAGCAGCCCGGGGGACTTACACACAGATACGCAGTATTTT. Translating it yields CASSPGDLHTDTQYF. Using reference TRBV5-1 and TRBJ2-3 for the parts outside the CDR3, the full variable domain is KAGVTQTPRYLIKTRGQQVTLSCSPISGHRSVSWYQQTPGQGLQFLFEYFSETQRNKGNFPGRFSGRQFSNSRSEMNVSTLELGDSALYLCASSPGDLHTDTQYFGPGTRLTVL.